Below, 25 T cell receptor beta chains from the same sample are listed, as sequenced in a study of Ad26.COV2.S vaccination and SARS-CoV-2 variants. Regarding treatment: some 20 received Ad26.COV2.S at low or high dose, single or two shots; about 5 received placebo; per-sample allocation not given. Sampling happened 63 days after the first vaccine or placebo injection. The repertoire was sequenced with immunoSEQ multiplex PCR; TCRdb's copy has only in-frame clones and lacks some. The table has around 350,000 clones, about 85% seen once. The specimen was peripheral blood, collected in a trial of Ad26.COV2.S vaccine versus placebo. The receptor set was obtained from a person aged 18-65 years who received the Ad26.COV2.S COVID-19 vaccine or a placebo.

This chain links TRBV21-1 with TRBJ2-5; the D call TRBD1 from the table was never checked on the DNA. TRBV21-1 is marked as a pseudogene. The CDR3 spans 15 residues. The chain's CDR3 is CASSIQGLGHGAQYF. The CDR3 DNA follows: TGTGCCAGCAGCATACAGGGCTTGGGGCATGGGGCCCAGTACTTC.

This clone was seen a single time. V is TRBV6-6 and J is TRBJ1-3; D perhaps matches TRBD1 (5 bases). Trimming took off 2 bases at V and 0 bases at J, with 11 bases between the two ends. Germline assignment: CDR1 MNHNY and CDR2 SVGAGI (reference sequence). The CDR3 spans 16 residues. The CDR3 here is CASSYPGQSSGNTIYF. In nucleotides, the CDR3 is TGTGCCAGCAGTTACCCTGGACAATCCTCTGGAAACACCATATATTTT.

This chain links TRBV7-9 with TRBJ1-2, with TRBD1 matching 7 bases. J lost 3 bases, V lost 8 bases, and 15 bases had no gene match. CDR1 SEHNR and CDR2 FQNEAQ come from the germline V gene (reference sequence). The CDR3 loop spans 16 amino acids. The CDR3 DNA reads as TGTGCCAGCCGAGCTGGGACAGCTTATTTAGACTATGGCTACACCTTC. This codes for CASRAGTAYLDYGYTF.

The V and J genes are TRBV5-1 and TRBJ2-7; a weak D match, TRBD2 (5 bases). This CDR3 comprises 17 residues. Trimming cost V 2 bases and J 5 bases, with 23 bases left between them. From germline, CDR1 is SGHRS and CDR2 YFSETQ. Here the CDR3 DNA reads TGCGCCAGCAGCTTTCGCCCTCCGGGAAACCTAGGCGACGAGCAGTACTTC. This gives the protein CASSFRPPGNLGDEQYF.

J is TRBJ2-3 and V is TRBV7-8; D unclear. Per the germline V gene, CDR1 is SGHVS and CDR2 is FQNEAQ. The CDR3 is made up of 11 amino acids. V lost 3 bases and J lost 5, with 3 bases in between. This CDR3 reads CASSFLDTQYF. The CDR3, as DNA: TGTGCCAGCAGCTTTTTAGATACGCAGTATTTT.

This chain's CDR3 is CASSAAPQAGAKYEQYF. The CDR3 DNA is TGTGCCAGCAGCGCCGCCCCACAGGCGGGAGCGAAGTACGAGCAGTACTTC. The chain couples TRBV9 to TRBJ2-7; 7 bases agree with TRBD2. The CDR3 is made up of 17 amino acids. Germline-derived CDR1 and CDR2 are SGDLS and YYNGEE. J was trimmed by 4 bases and V by 3 bases; bases with no gene match: 16.

V gene TRBV7-2 combines with J gene TRBJ2-1, with 7 bases aligning to TRBD2. Germline CDR1 and CDR2: SGHTA and FQGNSA. V shed 2 bases, J shed 2 bases, and the junction held 3 bases outside the gene matches. The CDR3 contains 15 residues. The CDR3 here is CASSLTRGAYNEQFF. The CDR3 DNA reads as TGTGCCAGCAGCTTAACCCGGGGGGCCTACAATGAGCAGTTCTTC.

The chain combines TRBV16 with TRBJ2-1, with TRBD2 identical over 7 bases. Losses at the gene ends were 0 bases for V and 1 base for J; bases not matched to a gene: 6. The CDR3 consists of 17 residues. The germline gives CDR1 KGHSY, CDR2 FQNENV. The CDR3 sequence: CASSQSLASGSYNEQFF. The CDR3 DNA follows: TGTGCCAGCAGCCAATCGTTGGCTAGCGGATCCTACAATGAGCAGTTCTTC.

The CDR3 reads CASSFALQPQHF. CDR3 DNA: TGTGCCAGCAGTTTTGCTCTCCAGCCCCAGCATTTT. The rearrangement joins TRBV12-3 or TRBV12-4 to TRBJ1-5; D remains ambiguous. The CDR3 is 12 amino acids. Trimming cost V 3 bases and J 7 bases, with 7 bases left between them.

The gene calls are TRBV11-2 and TRBJ2-7; unclear D gene. Germline CDR1 reads SGHAT; CDR2 reads FQNNGV. There are 12 residues in the CDR3. The V end lost 1 base, the J end lost 6 bases, and 7 bases lay between the germline ends. CDR3 DNA sequence: TGTGCCAGCAGCTTAGCTGGGATCGAGCAGTACTTC. This gives the protein CASSLAGIEQYF.

The genes are TRBV9 and TRBJ2-3; 9 positions agree with TRBD2. V lost 3 bases, J lost 2 bases, and 7 bases stayed unmatched. CDR1 is SGDLS and CDR2 is YYNGEE in the germline V gene. This CDR3 region has 16 residues. DNA of the CDR3: TGTGCCAGCAGCGAAGGACTAGCGAGCGTCACAGATACGCAGTATTTT. Its protein product is CASSEGLASVTDTQYF.

The chain uses TRBV30 and TRBJ2-7, with TRBD1 matching over 8 bases. Germline assignment: CDR1 GTSNPN and CDR2 SVGIG (reference sequence). Trimming cost V 0 bases and J 7 bases; bases outside gene matches: 8. The CDR3 consists of 14 residues. The DNA of the CDR3 is TGTGCCTGGAGTGTAAGGACAGGGTACGAAGAGCAGTACTTC. Amino acid sequence: CAWSVRTGYEEQYF.

CDR3 DNA: TGTGCCACCAGTAGGCCGGGACAGGAAGAGACCCAGTACTTC. This sequence encodes CATSRPGQEETQYF. The chain joins TRBV15 to TRBJ2-5; TRBD1 matches 8 bases. This CDR3 contains 14 residues. Germline lookup yields CDR1 LNHNV and CDR2 YYDKDF (reference sequence). Losses at the gene ends were 6 bases for V and 3 bases for J; bases not matched to a gene: 6.

This chain connects TRBV7-9 to TRBJ2-1; maybe TRBD2 (6 bases). The V end lost 5 bases, the J end lost 6 bases, and 20 bases lay between the germline ends. Germline values: CDR1 SEHNR, CDR2 FQNEAQ (reference sequence). CDR3 length equals 16 residues. The CDR3 sequence: CASSAPLGRHGNEQFF. The DNA of the CDR3 is TGTGCCAGCAGCGCCCCCCTTGGGAGGCACGGCAATGAGCAGTTCTTC. Full variable domain (outside the CDR3, taken from reference TRBV7-9 and TRBJ2-1): DTGVSQNPRHKITKRGQNVTFRCDPISEHNRLYWYRQTLGQGPEFLTYFQNEAQLEKSRLLSDRFSAERPKGSFSTLEIQRTEQGDSAMYLCASSAPLGRHGNEQFFGPGTRLTVL.

This chain joins TRBV27 and TRBJ2-7; TRBD2 matches 7 bases. Germline V gene sequence: CDR1 MNHEY, CDR2 SMNVEV (reference sequence). The CDR3 totals 18 residues. V lost 5 bases and J lost 1; bases outside the gene matches: 17. The CDR3 sequence: CASSRYGVPTGGSYEQYF. Here the CDR3 DNA reads TGTGCCAGCAGTCGCTACGGGGTTCCCACCGGGGGGTCCTACGAGCAGTACTTC.

This chain uses TRBV28 with TRBJ1-1, with D maybe TRBD1 (5 bases). The length of the CDR3 is 14 residues. Trimming cost V 6 bases and J 6 bases, with 17 bases left between them. CDR1 is MDHEN and CDR2 is SYDVKM in the germline V gene. The CDR3 DNA reads as TGTGCCAGCAGATTCCCAGGCGGGGGAGCTGAAGCTTTCTTT. Translating it yields CASRFPGGGAEAFF.

The rearrangement links TRBV12-3 or TRBV12-4 to TRBJ2-5; 10 bases are a match to TRBD1. V dropped 6 bases and J dropped 12; count of bases not matched to a gene: 10. The CDR3 length is 13 residues. CDR3 amino acids: CASSLRDRGIEYF. As DNA, the CDR3 is TGTGCCAGCAGCCTCCGGGACAGGGGAATCGAGTACTTC.

The CDR3 DNA sequence: TGTGCCAGCAGCCTGGACAGCTACTCAGGAAACACCATATATTTT. Its protein product is CASSLDSYSGNTIYF. This chain connects TRBV5-4 to TRBJ1-3; D perhaps matches TRBD1 (6 bases). The CDR3 runs 15 residues. Germline V gene lookup returns CDR1 SGHNT and CDR2 YYREEE (reference sequence). With 4 bases removed from V and 4 bases from J, the gap between germline ends came to 15 bases.

This clone occurred once. The chain joins TRBV28 to TRBJ2-3; D is unclear. Germline V gives CDR1 MDHEN, CDR2 SYDVKM. V was pared by 3 bases and J by 8 bases, with 18 bases between. The CDR3 totals 15 residues. DNA of the CDR3: TGTGCCAGCAGTTTCCCACCCGGACCCCTCCTTACGCAGTATTTT. It is translated as CASSFPPGPLLTQYF.

This sequence joins TRBV5-1 and TRBJ2-5, with 11 nucleotides matching TRBD1. The J segment lost 5 bases and the V segment lost 4 bases, leaving 7 bases of the junction unmatched. The CDR3 sequence is 15 residues long. Germline assignment: CDR1 SGHRS and CDR2 YFSETQ. The CDR3 nucleotides read TGCGCCAGCAGCATCGGGGACAGGGGGTTCGAGACCCAGTACTTC. It codes for CASSIGDRGFETQYF.

The gene calls are TRBV5-5 and TRBJ1-2, with 8 bases identical to TRBD1. The CDR3 runs to 14 residues. Losses at the gene ends were 4 bases for V and 6 bases for J; bases not matched to a gene: 8. In germline, CDR1 is SGHKS, CDR2 YYEKEE (reference sequence). CDR3 DNA: TGTGCCAGCAGCATGGTATCGACAGGGGATGGCTACACCTTC. It is translated as CASSMVSTGDGYTF.

The chain has TRBV10-3 and TRBJ2-2; 8 nucleotides line up with TRBD1. The CDR3 has 15 residues. The V and J ends lost 6 bases and 0 bases, in that order; junction bases with no gene match: 3. Germline loops: CDR1 ENHRY, CDR2 SYGVKD. CDR3 sequence reads: CAIRPGGTNTGELFF. The CDR3 region has the DNA TGTGCCATCAGGCCAGGGGGCACGAACACCGGGGAGCTGTTTTTT.

The chain joins TRBV11-2 to TRBJ1-2, with TRBD1 matching over 7 bases. This CDR3 has 19 amino acids. CDR1 and CDR2 from the germline V gene are SGHAT and FQNNGV. The J segment lost 2 bases and the V segment lost 1 base, leaving 16 bases of the junction unmatched. The DNA for the CDR3 is TGTGCCAGCAGCTTAGTAGGTCAGGGGGAAGGAGAACCCAACTATGGCTACACCTTC. This sequence encodes CASSLVGQGEGEPNYGYTF.

This clone was found a few times. The V call is TRBV19, the J call TRBJ2-3; 7 positions match TRBD2. The CDR3 sequence is 15 residues long. V dropped 3 bases and J dropped 2; count of bases not matched to a gene: 5. CDR1 LNHDA and CDR2 SQIVND come from the germline V gene (reference sequence). The CDR3 DNA sequence: TGTGCCAGTAGTATCGGGGCGGGAGCCACAGATACGCAGTATTTT. It yields the protein CASSIGAGATDTQYF.

This clone occurred once. The chain is built from TRBV4-3 and TRBJ2-1, with TRBD2 matching 8 bases. The V gene end was trimmed by 1 base and the J gene end by 4 bases; junction bases not matched to a gene: 0. Germline assignment: CDR1 LGHNA and CDR2 YSLEER. CDR3 length: 14 amino acids. CDR3 region: CASSQGGGYNEQFF. Here the CDR3 DNA reads TGCGCCAGCAGCCAAGGCGGGGGGTACAATGAGCAGTTCTTC.